The clone carrying this T cell receptor (beta chain) has at least ten counts. The antigen is unknown. The sample is drawn from a study of T cells in Graves' hyperthyroidism and ophthalmopathy. Template material for amplifying TCR beta CDR3 regions consisted of RNA transcripts. With the HTBI primer set, the TCR CDR3 went through a first round of RT-PCR. TCRdb itself ran the multiplex PCR reads through MiXCR, one entry per CDR3 protein. This repertoire shows approximately 200,000 distinct CDR3 sequences, 18% found once; its top ten account for approximately 40%. Hyperthyroidism, newly diagnosed and lasting under 2 months, affected patients aged 18 to 65. Germline-derived CDR1 and CDR2 are MDHEN and SYDVKM. CDR3 length equals 13 residues. Unmatched junction bases numbered 3, after V lost 7 bases and J lost 3 bases. The study's findings and limits: The model forecast ophthalmopathy, anticipating it by a median roughly 6.3 months before onset. Most thyroid clonotypes expanded above 0.001 were also detected in blood. Patients with ophthalmopathy were separated from those with stable hyperthyroidism by a 13 V-J model.

Sequenced sample: blood. This clonotype originated in a man aged 35 to 55 with Graves' hyperthyroidism. The chain uses TRBV28 and TRBJ1-1; 9 nucleotides agree with TRBD1. CDR3 protein: CASIRDRDTEAFF. CDR3 DNA sequence: TGTGCCAGCATCCGGGACAGGGACACTGAAGCTTTCTTT. The full variable domain, rest sourced from reference TRBV28 and TRBJ1-1, is DVKVTQSSRYLVKRTGEKVFLECVQDMDHENMFWYRQDPGLGLRLIYFSYDVKMKEKGDIPEGYSVSREKKERFSLILESASTNQTSMYLCASIRDRDTEAFFGQGTRLTVV.